This T cell receptor beta chain was recovered during a study of blood T cells in healthy people across ages. Combining a sample-barcoded 5' primer with a J-beta primer mix, a second PCR ran for 7 to 11 cycles. TCRdb itself ran the 5' RACE reads through MiXCR, one entry per CDR3 protein. The table lists 1.5 million to 2 million distinct CDR3 sequences, 28% of them singletons. In germline, CDR1 is SGHVS, CDR2 FNYEAQ. V lost 3 bases, J lost 2 bases, and 11 bases stayed unmatched. The length of the CDR3 is 18 residues. The sequencing input was blood. V and J are TRBV7-6 and TRBJ2-3; 10 bases match TRBD2. The source is a woman in her thirties in good health. CDR3: CASSFLAGEGRNTDTQYF. The CDR3 nucleotides read TGTGCCAGCAGCTTCCTAGCGGGAGAAGGGCGGAACACAGATACGCAGTATTTT.